This TCR beta chain was sequenced in a study of blood T cell repertoires in COVID-19. Per germline, CDR1 PRHDT and CDR2 FYEKMQ (reference sequence). V lost 2 bases to trimming and J lost 14 bases; unmatched junction nucleotides: 14. This CDR3 has 17 amino acids. In the original workflow: Cell counts per sample came from amplifying reference gene primers. Profiling relied on immunoSEQ multiplex PCR, and the TCRdb table lists in-frame clones only, not all of them. Clone size and V and J calls were adopted from that table, with D and trimming inferred from the DNA. The sample holds around 270,000 clones, roughly 84% seen once. A Seattle source enrolled patients during active infection and followed them longitudinally.

This TCR derives from a human donor with COVID-19, enrolled during active disease. The donor label of this sample is uncertain. This chain joins TRBV13 and TRBJ2-1; 14 bases fit TRBD2. Sample: peripheral blood. CDR3: CASSLNLGLAGVGNEFF. In DNA form, the CDR3 reads TGTGCCAGCAGCTTAAATTTGGGACTAGCGGGAGTAGGAAATGAGTTCTTC.